These 10 T cell receptor beta chains came from one sample sequenced in a study of cytomegalovirus exposure and HLA in healthy donors. It was with 60 Vbeta and 13 Jbeta primers that the PCR ran. TCRdb keeps only in-frame clones here, not all; method: immunoSEQ multiplex PCR. The sample yields fewer than 200,000 clones, about 65% seen once. Sequenced sample: PBMCs. These receptors all stem from a woman between 25 and 40 years old in good health and CMV-seronegative.

The J gene is TRBJ2-7, the V gene TRBV14; 11 bases are a match to TRBD2. Germline V lookup: CDR1 SGHDN, CDR2 FVKESK. This CDR3 spans 20 amino acids. Trimming cost V 0 bases and J 1 base; bases outside gene matches: 14. CDR3 sequence reads: CASSQDLIAGGGLSSYEQYF. The CDR3 DNA follows: TGTGCCAGCAGCCAAGATTTGATAGCGGGAGGGGGATTAAGTTCCTACGAGCAGTACTTC.

The genes are TRBV15 and TRBJ2-3; TRBD2 matches at 11 bases. Per germline, CDR1 LNHNV and CDR2 YYDKDF (reference sequence). V was pared by 4 bases and J by 2 bases, with 8 bases of the junction left unmatched. There are 17 residues in the CDR3. The CDR3 DNA is TGTGCCACCAGCATTCACGGGACTAGCGGCACCACAGATACGCAGTATTTT. Translation: CATSIHGTSGTTDTQYF.

Within the sample, this clone is medium-sized. The V and J genes are TRBV15 and TRBJ2-3; D is possibly TRBD1 (6 bases). This CDR3 region has 15 residues. The germline gives CDR1 LNHNV, CDR2 YYDKDF (reference sequence). Trimming took 5 bases from V and 4 from J, leaving 16 bases between them. CDR3 residues: CATSSRRGSADTQYF. The CDR3 DNA is TGTGCCACCAGCTCCCGAAGGGGGAGCGCAGATACGCAGTATTTT.

V and J are TRBV7-2 and TRBJ1-2; 7 bases fit TRBD1. The ends lost 5 bases at V and 0 bases at J; junction bases unmatched: 6. CDR3 length equals 15 residues. Germline V gene lookup returns CDR1 SGHTA and CDR2 FQGNSA. CDR3 DNA sequence: TGTGCCAGCAGCCAAGGGACAGTTACTAACTATGGCTACACCTTC. Protein: CASSQGTVTNYGYTF.

The chain couples TRBV4-2 to TRBJ1-1; D is perhaps TRBD1 (5 bases). The length of the CDR3 is 16 residues. Germline V gene data show CDR1 as LGHNA and CDR2 as YNFKEQ. V was cut by 0 bases and J by 3 bases, with 14 bases left in between. The CDR3 DNA reads TGTGCCAGCAGCCAAGATGGGGCCAACTCTTACACTGAAGCTTTCTTT. It codes for CASSQDGANSYTEAFF.

The rearrangement uses TRBV7-2 and TRBJ2-7; D is possibly TRBD2 (5 bases). Germline V lookup: CDR1 SGHTA, CDR2 FQGNSA. Trimming removed 1 base at V and 7 bases at J, with 14 bases between. This CDR3 spans 14 amino acids. In DNA, the CDR3 is TGTGCCAGCAGCTTAGGGACTGCCTCTGGGGAGCAGTACTTC. As protein: CASSLGTASGEQYF.

This chain connects TRBV27 to TRBJ2-2; weak D call: TRBD2 (6 bases). The CDR3 consists of 14 residues. Trimming removed 8 bases from V and 4 bases from J, with 14 bases in between. Germline V lookup: CDR1 MNHEY, CDR2 SMNVEV (reference sequence). CDR3 DNA sequence: TGTGCCAGCCTGAGAGGGGACTTCACCGGGGAGCTGTTTTTT. This codes for CASLRGDFTGELFF.

The rearrangement links TRBV7-8 to TRBJ2-3; 7 bases line up with TRBD2. The CDR3 loop spans 13 amino acids. From germline, CDR1 is SGHVS and CDR2 FQNEAQ. V was pared by 11 bases and J by 4 bases, with 9 bases of the junction left unmatched. CDR3 DNA: TGTGCCGTAGGCGGGAGAACGGCAGATACGCAGTATTTT. Its protein is CAVGGRTADTQYF.

The rearrangement links TRBV27 to TRBJ1-2, with D unresolved. The CDR3 extends over 13 amino acids. The ends were cut back, 5 bases at V and 8 bases at J, with 15 bases in the middle. Germline V gives CDR1 MNHEY, CDR2 SMNVEV (reference sequence). CDR3 sequence: CASSTTGESGYTF. The CDR3 DNA reads as TGTGCCAGCAGTACCACTGGGGAGTCCGGCTACACCTTC.

The rearrangement joins TRBV6-5 to TRBJ2-1; 10 bases are a match to TRBD2. Trimming removed 2 bases from V and 7 bases from J; junction bases left unmatched: 5. Germline V CDR1 and CDR2: MNHEY, SVGAGI. The CDR3 consists of 15 residues. The DNA of the CDR3 is TGTGCCAGCAGTTACACATTAGCGGGGGGAAATGAGCAGTTCTTC. Its translation is CASSYTLAGGNEQFF.